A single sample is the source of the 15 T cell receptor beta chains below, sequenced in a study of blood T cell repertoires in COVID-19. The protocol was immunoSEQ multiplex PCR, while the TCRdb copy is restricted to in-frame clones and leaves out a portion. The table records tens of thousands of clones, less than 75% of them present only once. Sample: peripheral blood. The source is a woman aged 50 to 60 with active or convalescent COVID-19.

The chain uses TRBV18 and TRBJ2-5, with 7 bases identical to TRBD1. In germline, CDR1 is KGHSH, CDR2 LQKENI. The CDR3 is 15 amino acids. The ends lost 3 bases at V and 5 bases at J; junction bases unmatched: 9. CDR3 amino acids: CASSPEQGSGETQYF. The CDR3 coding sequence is TGTGCCAGCTCACCGGAACAGGGGTCTGGTGAGACCCAGTACTTC.

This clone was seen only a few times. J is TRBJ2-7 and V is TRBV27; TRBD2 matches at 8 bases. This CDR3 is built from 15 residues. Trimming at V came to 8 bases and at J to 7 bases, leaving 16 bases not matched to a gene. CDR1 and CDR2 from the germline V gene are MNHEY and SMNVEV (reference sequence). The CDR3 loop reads CASPKSGAGDNEQYF. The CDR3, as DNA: TGTGCCAGCCCCAAATCGGGAGCGGGAGATAATGAGCAGTACTTC.

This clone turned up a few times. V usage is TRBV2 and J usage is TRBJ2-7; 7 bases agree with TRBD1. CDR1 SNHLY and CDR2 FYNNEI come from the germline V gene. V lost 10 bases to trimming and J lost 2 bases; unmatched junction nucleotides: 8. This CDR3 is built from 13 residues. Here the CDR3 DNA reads TGTGCCACCAGGCCCCAGGGGGCCTACGAGCAGTACTTC. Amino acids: CATRPQGAYEQYF.

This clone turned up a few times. CDR3 in DNA: TGTGCCAGCAGCCCCGGACCCAGGGACACTGAAGCTTTCTTT. Amino acid sequence: CASSPGPRDTEAFF. V gene TRBV5-6 combines with J gene TRBJ1-1; D is possibly TRBD1 (5 bases). Germline CDR1 is SGHDT and CDR2 is YYEEEE. Trimming pared 4 bases from V and 3 bases from J, leaving 13 bases between. The CDR3 spans 14 residues.

CDR3 nucleotides: TGTGCCAGCAGTGAAGCTTCTAGCGGGGCCAGGGCCGGGGAGCTGTTTTTT. Amino acids: CASSEASSGARAGELFF. This chain joins TRBV6-1 and TRBJ2-2; 9 bases align to TRBD2. V shed 0 bases and J 6 bases; nucleotides not matched to a gene: 8. Germline V gene sequence: CDR1 MNHNS, CDR2 SASEGT. This CDR3 contains 17 residues.

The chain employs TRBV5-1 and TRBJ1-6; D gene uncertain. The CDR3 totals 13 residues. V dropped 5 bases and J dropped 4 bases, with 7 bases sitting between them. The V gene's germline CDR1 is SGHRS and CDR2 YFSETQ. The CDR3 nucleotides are TGCGCCAGCAGGGAGGGTTATAATTCACCCCTCCACTTT. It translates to CASREGYNSPLHF.

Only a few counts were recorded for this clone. The CDR3: CASSNLQGRYNEQFF. For the CDR3, the DNA is TGTGCCAGCAGTAACTTACAGGGGAGGTACAATGAGCAGTTCTTC. The chain joins TRBV13 to TRBJ2-1, with D tentatively TRBD1 (7 bases). The germline V and J ends were trimmed by 6 bases and 4 bases, with 16 bases remaining between them. This CDR3 is 15 amino acids long. The germline V gene encodes CDR1 PRHDT and CDR2 FYEKMQ (reference sequence). The full variable domain, rest sourced from reference TRBV13 and TRBJ2-1, is AAGVIQSPRHLIKEKRETATLKCYPIPRHDTVYWYQQGPGQDPQFLISFYEKMQSDKGSIPDRFSAQQFSDYHSELNMSSLELGDSALYFCASSNLQGRYNEQFFGPGTRLTVL.

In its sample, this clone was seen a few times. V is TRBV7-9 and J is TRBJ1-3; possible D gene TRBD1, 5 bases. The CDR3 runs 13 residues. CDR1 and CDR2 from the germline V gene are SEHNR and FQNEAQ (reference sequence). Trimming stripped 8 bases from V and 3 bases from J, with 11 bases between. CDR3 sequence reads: CASQDSYGNTIYF. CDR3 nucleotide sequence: TGTGCCAGCCAAGACAGTTATGGAAACACCATATATTTT.

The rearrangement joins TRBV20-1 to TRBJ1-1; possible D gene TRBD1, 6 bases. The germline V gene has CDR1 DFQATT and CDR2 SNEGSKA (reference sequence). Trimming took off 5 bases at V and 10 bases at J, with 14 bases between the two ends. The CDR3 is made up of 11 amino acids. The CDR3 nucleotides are TGCAGTGCTCCACTACAGGGAAGAGCTTTCTTT. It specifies CSAPLQGRAFF.

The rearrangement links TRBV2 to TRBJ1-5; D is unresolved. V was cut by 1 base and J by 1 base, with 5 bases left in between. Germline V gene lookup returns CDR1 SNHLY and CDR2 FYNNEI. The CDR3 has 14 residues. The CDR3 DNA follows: TGTGCCAGCAGTGAAGGACAAAGCAATCAGCCCCAGCATTTT. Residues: CASSEGQSNQPQHF.

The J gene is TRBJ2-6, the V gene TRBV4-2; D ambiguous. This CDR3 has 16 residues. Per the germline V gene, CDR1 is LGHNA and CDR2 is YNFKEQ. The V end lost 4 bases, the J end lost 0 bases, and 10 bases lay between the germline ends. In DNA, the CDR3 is TGTGCCAGCAGCCGCCGACTTGTCTCTGGGGCCAACGTCCTGACTTTC. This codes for CASSRRLVSGANVLTF.

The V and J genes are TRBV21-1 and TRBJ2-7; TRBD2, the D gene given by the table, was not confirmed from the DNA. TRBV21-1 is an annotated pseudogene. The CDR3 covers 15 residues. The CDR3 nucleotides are TGTGCCAGCAGTCCCTTAGCGGGAGGCCTGCACGAGCAGTACTTC. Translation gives CASSPLAGGLHEQYF.

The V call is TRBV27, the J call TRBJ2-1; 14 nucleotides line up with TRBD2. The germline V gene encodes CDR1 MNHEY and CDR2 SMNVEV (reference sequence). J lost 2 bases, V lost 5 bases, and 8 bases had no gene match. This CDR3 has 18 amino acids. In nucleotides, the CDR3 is TGTGCCAGCAGTCCGGGGACTAGCGGGGGTCGGGCCTACAATGAGCAGTTCTTC. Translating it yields CASSPGTSGGRAYNEQFF.

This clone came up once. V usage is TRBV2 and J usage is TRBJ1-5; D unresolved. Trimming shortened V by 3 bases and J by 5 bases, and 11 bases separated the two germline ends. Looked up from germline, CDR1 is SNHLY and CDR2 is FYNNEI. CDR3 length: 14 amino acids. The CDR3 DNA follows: TGTGCCAGCAGTGATGAATACGGAGATCAGCCCCAGCATTTT. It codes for CASSDEYGDQPQHF.

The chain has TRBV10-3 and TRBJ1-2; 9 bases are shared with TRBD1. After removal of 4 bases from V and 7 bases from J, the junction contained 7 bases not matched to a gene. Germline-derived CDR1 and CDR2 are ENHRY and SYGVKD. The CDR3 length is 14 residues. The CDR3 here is CAISVGQGAGGYTF. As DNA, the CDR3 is TGTGCCATCAGTGTGGGACAGGGAGCTGGTGGCTACACCTTC.